These 21 T cell receptor beta chains were sequenced from one sample in a study of T cell changes during pregnancy in multiple sclerosis (dated by TCRdb to the late 2010s). To prepare the library, the immunoSEQ multiplex PCR assay was applied. What TCRdb holds here is the immuneACCESS table cut down to in-frame rearrangements. Part of the clones is not present; checked against another copy, under half of the missing clones reflect an unresolved V gene, and the others are unexplained. The sample has around 70,000 clones on record, 85% to 95% of them singletons. Together, the top ten hold over 2% of the sample. The sample in question was peripheral blood, obtained before pregnancy. These receptors were collected from a female donor with multiple sclerosis, enrolled in a pregnancy study.

The chain carries TRBV25-1 and TRBJ2-2; 8 positions agree with TRBD1. Per the germline V gene, CDR1 is MGHDK and CDR2 is SYGVNS. V trimming: 5 bases; J trimming: 6 bases; junction bases outside the gene matches: 5. The CDR3 extends over 14 amino acids. CDR3 in DNA: TGTGCCAGCAGTCTCCTACAGGGGGCCGGGGAGCTGTTTTTT. Translated: CASSLLQGAGELFF. Variable domain in full (rest from reference TRBV25-1 and TRBJ2-2): EADIYQTPRYLVIGTGKKITLECSQTMGHDKMYWYQQDPGMELHLIHYSYGVNSTEKGDLSSESTVSRIRTEHFPLTLESARPSHTSQYLCASSLLQGAGELFFGEGSRLTVL.

The V gene is TRBV11-2, the J gene TRBJ2-1, with TRBD1 as a possible D gene (5 bases). Trimming removed 5 bases at V and 6 bases at J, with 20 bases between. The CDR3 extends over 16 amino acids. From germline, CDR1 is SGHAT and CDR2 FQNNGV. DNA of the CDR3: TGTGCCAGCAGCACCCCCTGGTCGGGTGGGGCCAATGAGCAGTTCTTC. This translates into CASSTPWSGGANEQFF. The variable domain in full, with the rest retrieved from reference TRBV11-2 and TRBJ2-1, is EAGVAQSPRYKIIEKRQSVAFWCNPISGHATLYWYQQILGQGPKLLIQFQNNGVVDDSQLPKDRFSAERLKGVDSTLKIQPAKLEDSAVYLCASSTPWSGGANEQFFGPGTRLTVL.

V gene TRBV4-1 combines with J gene TRBJ1-3; 7 positions agree with TRBD1. The J segment lost 0 bases and the V segment lost 3 bases, leaving 2 bases of the junction unmatched. The CDR3 has 15 amino acids. The V gene's germline CDR1 is MGHRA and CDR2 YSYEKL. The CDR3, as DNA: TGCGCCAGCAGCCACGGGACAGCCTCTGGAAACACCATATATTTT. Translation: CASSHGTASGNTIYF.

This chain uses TRBV6-5 with TRBJ2-3, with 7 bases aligning to TRBD2. The V gene end was trimmed by 6 bases and the J gene end by 2 bases; junction bases not matched to a gene: 8. The CDR3 runs 15 residues. The germline CDR1 and CDR2 sequences are MNHEY and SVGAGI. CDR3 in amino acids: CASRGGGLHTDTQYF. The CDR3 DNA sequence: TGTGCCAGCAGGGGGGGAGGGCTCCACACAGATACGCAGTATTTT.

CDR3 in amino acids: CAWSLGTGVGEQFF. In nucleotides, the CDR3 is TGTGCCTGGAGTTTGGGGACAGGGGTCGGCGAGCAGTTCTTC. The rearrangement uses TRBV30 and TRBJ2-1; TRBD1 matches at 10 bases. J was trimmed by 10 bases and V by 2 bases; bases with no gene match: 8. The CDR3 extends over 14 amino acids. Germline lookup yields CDR1 GTSNPN and CDR2 SVGIG (reference sequence).

The chain carries TRBV7-2 and TRBJ2-7, with 8 bases lining up with TRBD1. Germline trimming cut 5 bases from V and 3 bases from J; bases unmatched to any gene: 6. The CDR3 totals 14 residues. In germline, CDR1 is SGHTA, CDR2 FQGNSA. CDR3 loop: CASSTGTGYYEQYF. Written as DNA, the CDR3 is TGTGCCAGCAGCACCGGGACAGGCTACTACGAGCAGTACTTC.

The chain couples TRBV10-3 to TRBJ2-1; 7 positions agree with TRBD2. The CDR3 is made up of 15 amino acids. Germline CDR1 is ENHRY and CDR2 is SYGVKD. V trimming: 2 bases; J trimming: 6 bases; junction bases outside the gene matches: 7. CDR3 sequence (DNA): TGTGCCATCAGTGAGGGCGAGCGGGACGTCAATGAGCAGTTCTTC. Its protein is CAISEGERDVNEQFF.

This clone was observed a single time. This rearrangement joins TRBV25-1 to TRBJ1-1; tentative D call: TRBD1 (6 bases). Germline V lookup: CDR1 MGHDK, CDR2 SYGVNS. This CDR3 has 14 amino acids. The germline V and J ends were trimmed by 6 bases and 4 bases, with 15 bases remaining between them. CDR3 in amino acids: CASRLAGGGTEAFF. The CDR3 nucleotides are TGTGCCAGCAGGTTGGCGGGAGGGGGCACTGAAGCTTTCTTT. Full variable domain (rest looked up from reference TRBV25-1 and TRBJ1-1): EADIYQTPRYLVIGTGKKITLECSQTMGHDKMYWYQQDPGMELHLIHYSYGVNSTEKGDLSSESTVSRIRTEHFPLTLESARPSHTSQYLCASRLAGGGTEAFFGQGTRLTVV.

The V gene is TRBV7-9, the J gene TRBJ2-1, with D possibly TRBD1 on 6 matching bases. V dropped 5 bases and J dropped 6 bases, with 14 bases sitting between them. The germline V gene has CDR1 SEHNR and CDR2 FQNEAQ (reference sequence). The CDR3 runs to 14 residues. The CDR3 DNA reads TGTGCCAGCAGCCTAGGGGACAACCTCAATGAGCAGTTCTTC. It yields the protein CASSLGDNLNEQFF.

This chain uses TRBV5-1 with TRBJ2-7, with D perhaps matching TRBD2 (6 bases). The ends were cut back, 1 base at V and 2 bases at J, with 10 bases in the middle. The CDR3 contains 14 residues. Germline V gene sequence: CDR1 SGHRS, CDR2 YFSETQ. The CDR3 nucleotides read TGCGCCAGCAGCTTGCCGGGAGACCCCTACGAGCAGTACTTC. This gives the protein CASSLPGDPYEQYF.

The CDR3 loop is CASSLFGSGEQYF. CDR3 DNA: TGTGCCAGCAGTTTGTTCGGGTCGGGCGAGCAGTACTTC. This chain links TRBV28 with TRBJ2-7; D uncertain. Trimming removed 3 bases at V and 6 bases at J, with 12 bases between. CDR3 size: 13 residues. Germline CDR1 is MDHEN and CDR2 is SYDVKM. The entire variable domain, with the rest obtained from reference TRBV28 and TRBJ2-7, is as follows: DVKVTQSSRYLVKRTGEKVFLECVQDMDHENMFWYRQDPGLGLRLIYFSYDVKMKEKGDIPEGYSVSREKKERFSLILESASTNQTSMYLCASSLFGSGEQYFGPGTRLTVT.

J is TRBJ2-3 and V is TRBV4-3, with 7 nucleotides matching TRBD1. The CDR3 runs 15 residues. CDR1 is LGHNA and CDR2 is YSLEER in the germline V gene. V trimming: 1 base; J trimming: 6 bases; junction bases outside the gene matches: 7. The CDR3 is CASSQGLQGRDTQYF. CDR3 coding DNA: TGCGCCAGCAGCCAAGGTTTACAGGGGCGGGATACGCAGTATTTT.

This sequence joins TRBV7-2 and TRBJ1-5, with D uncertain. The V gene lost 4 bases and the J gene lost 3 bases, with 10 bases spanning the gap. Germline lookup yields CDR1 SGHTA and CDR2 FQGNSA. The CDR3 contains 14 residues. CDR3 protein: CASSSTEYNQPQHF. Written as DNA, the CDR3 is TGTGCCAGCAGCTCTACAGAATACAATCAGCCCCAGCATTTT. Combining the CDR3 with reference TRBV7-2 and TRBJ1-5 gives the whole variable domain GAGVSQSPSNKVTEKGKDVELRCDPISGHTALYWYRQSLGQGLEFLIYFQGNSAPDKSGLPSDRFSAERTGGSVSTLTIQRTQQEDSAVYLCASSSTEYNQPQHFGDGTRLSIL.

V usage is TRBV10-1 and J usage is TRBJ1-4, with D possibly matching TRBD1 (5 bases). V was cut by 3 bases and J by 0 bases, with 11 bases left in between. Germline V gives CDR1 WNHNN, CDR2 SYGVQD (reference sequence). This CDR3 region has 16 residues. The CDR3 DNA follows: TGCGCCAGCAGTGAAGGACAACCCGCAACTAATGAAAAACTGTTTTTT. Translated, it gives CASSEGQPATNEKLFF.

J is TRBJ2-4 and V is TRBV25-1, with D tentatively TRBD2 (5 bases). This CDR3 is built from 15 residues. Germline assignment: CDR1 MGHDK and CDR2 SYGVNS. The V end was cut by 2 bases, the J end by 3 bases, with 11 bases between. The CDR3 DNA reads TGTGCCAGCAGTGAAGTAGGGAGTGGCAAAAACATTCAGTACTTC. It is translated as CASSEVGSGKNIQYF.

J is TRBJ2-1 and V is TRBV7-9, with 15 bases that match TRBD2. In germline, CDR1 is SEHNR, CDR2 FQNEAQ (reference sequence). The CDR3 runs to 19 residues. Losses at the gene ends were 5 bases for V and 4 bases for J; bases not matched to a gene: 12. The CDR3 DNA is TGTGCCAGCAGCCACCATACCGGGACTAGCGGGAGGCTTTACAATGAGCAGTTCTTC. This codes for CASSHHTGTSGRLYNEQFF.

The rearrangement joins TRBV19 to TRBJ1-5, with 8 nucleotides matching TRBD1. Germline loops: CDR1 LNHDA, CDR2 SQIVND (reference sequence). CDR3 size: 14 residues. With V trimmed by 4 bases and J by 5 bases, 4 bases remained unmatched. This chain's CDR3 is CASSKTGAHQPQHF. CDR3 in DNA: TGTGCCAGTAGTAAGACAGGGGCCCATCAGCCCCAGCATTTT.

DNA for the CDR3: TGTGCCAGCAGCCAAGATAGGCAGCGGAACTATGGCTACACCTTC. Its protein is CASSQDRQRNYGYTF. The chain recombines TRBV4-2 with TRBJ1-2; D unresolved. V was trimmed by 0 bases and J by 2 bases, leaving 10 bases between them. The V gene's germline CDR1 is LGHNA and CDR2 YNFKEQ. The length of the CDR3 is 15 residues.

The V gene is TRBV5-8, the J gene TRBJ2-3, with a possible D match to TRBD1 (6 bases). V was trimmed by 3 bases and J by 13 bases, leaving 24 bases between them. CDR1 is SGHTS and CDR2 is YDEGEE in the germline V gene. This CDR3 spans 15 amino acids. The CDR3: CASSYILRGGEPKYF. The DNA of the CDR3 is TGTGCCAGCAGCTATATCCTTAGAGGGGGTGAGCCGAAGTATTTT.

This chain joins TRBV4-3 and TRBJ2-1; 13 bases line up with TRBD2. V lost 0 bases to trimming and J lost 7 bases; unmatched junction nucleotides: 6. Germline values: CDR1 LGHNA, CDR2 YSLEER. This CDR3 comprises 17 residues. The CDR3 sequence: CASSQDLLAGGVNEQFF. The CDR3 DNA follows: TGCGCCAGCAGCCAAGACCTACTAGCGGGAGGGGTAAATGAGCAGTTCTTC.

The chain combines TRBV27 with TRBJ1-3; 8 bases agree with TRBD1. The V gene's germline CDR1 is MNHEY and CDR2 SMNVEV (reference sequence). The CDR3 contains 17 residues. The V and J ends lost 5 bases and 2 bases, in that order; junction bases with no gene match: 11. The CDR3 DNA sequence: TGTGCCAGCAGTCCTACCTTTGGACAGGGCCCTGGAAACACCATATATTTT. Protein: CASSPTFGQGPGNTIYF.